This T cell receptor (beta chain) was recorded in a study of regulatory T cells in long-lasting Graves disease. Arm-PCR of CDR3 regions and iRepertoire HTBI primers were used to build TCR beta libraries. Using its own MiXCR run on the multiplex PCR reads, TCRdb lists one record per CDR3 protein. The sample includes around 510,000 distinct CDR3 sequences, 20% of them seen just once. Regarding time point: persistent/refractory GD, antithyroid drugs over 5 years with positive TRAb. Researchers made the TCR library from RNA that was extracted from PBMCs. At least ten counts were recorded for this clonotype. Germline CDR1 reads MDHEN; CDR2 reads SYDVKM. The length of the CDR3 is 15 residues. Trimming took 2 bases from V and 3 from J, leaving 11 bases between them.

The chain joins TRBV28 to TRBJ1-3; D is unclear. The source is a female donor with Graves disease. Here the sequenced sample was peripheral blood mononuclear cells (PBMCs), taken when the disease was refractory, from a patient treated with antithyroid drugs. The CDR3, as DNA: TGTGCCAGCAGTTTAGGCCCCGGGTTTGGAAACACCATATATTTT. Protein: CASSLGPGFGNTIYF.